This is a list of T cell receptor beta chains from one sample in a study of blood T cell repertoires in COVID-19. Here immunoSEQ multiplex PCR was the method, and the copy in TCRdb shows in-frame clones only, minus some. The sample yields about 140,000 clones, less than 80% seen once. Sequencing used peripheral blood. These receptors were obtained from a woman older than 75 with active or convalescent COVID-19. Both conserved end residues are part of each CDR3. D genes are given only for firm matches. The size of a clone is reported for some rows only, either as once, few or many, or as a class for expanded clones.

>NA|TRBD2|TRBV3-1/TRBV3-2|TRBJ2-1
CASSQSGVLGEQFF
TGTGCCAGCAGCCAGAGCGGGGTCTTAGGCGAGCAGTTCTTC
>few|NA|TRBV28|TRBJ1-1
CASTPGGGTNTEAFF
TGTGCCAGCACCCCTGGGGGAGGAACGAACACTGAAGCTTTCTTT
>NA|NA|TRBV7-3|TRBJ1-4
CASSGRLRDYTEKLFF
TGTGCCAGCAGCGGCAGGTTGAGGGATTACACTGAAAAACTGTTTTTT
>few|NA|TRBV5-4|TRBJ1-2
CASSQIRGLGYGYTF
TGTGCCAGCAGCCAGATCAGGGGTCTGGGCTATGGCTACACCTTC
>NA|NA|TRBV12-3/TRBV12-4|TRBJ2-7
CASSSGFSYEQYF
TGTGCCAGCAGTTCAGGTTTCTCCTACGAGCAGTACTTC
>NA|NA|TRBV5-1|TRBJ1-1
CASSLIGGFEAFF
TGCGCCAGCAGCTTGATTGGAGGATTTGAAGCTTTCTTT
>few|NA|TRBV12-3/TRBV12-4|TRBJ1-1
CASSNQGGTEAFF
TGTGCCAGCAGTAACCAGGGTGGCACTGAAGCTTTCTTT
>NA|TRBD1|TRBV7-2|TRBJ2-7
CASSQGDRRLSYEQYF
TGTGCCAGCAGCCAAGGGGACAGACGACTCTCCTACGAGCAGTACTTC
>NA|TRBD2|TRBV6-6|TRBJ2-2
CASSWTGRGAGELFF
TGTGCCAGCAGTTGGACCGGGAGGGGGGCCGGGGAGCTGTTTTTT
>NA|NA|TRBV4-1|TRBJ2-6
CASGRDISSGANVLTF
TGCGCCAGCGGCAGGGATATCAGCTCTGGGGCCAACGTCCTGACTTTC
>once|TRBD1|TRBV18|TRBJ1-2
CASSQARPGQGGGYTF
TGTGCCAGCTCACAAGCCAGACCGGGACAGGGAGGAGGCTACACCTTC
>NA|TRBD1|TRBV7-2|TRBJ1-1
CASSPRDRNTEAFF
TGTGCCAGCAGCCCAAGGGACAGAAACACTGAAGCTTTCTTT
>NA|TRBD2|TRBV5-4|TRBJ2-5
CASSLVSGGAETQYF
TGTGCCAGCAGCTTGGTTAGCGGGGGGGCGGAGACCCAGTACTTC
>NA|NA|TRBV5-4|TRBJ2-7
CASSLGQGIDYEQYF
TGTGCCAGCAGCTTGGGGCAGGGCATTGACTACGAGCAGTACTTC
>NA|NA|TRBV5-6|TRBJ1-3
CASSHRSGNTIYF
TGTGCCAGCAGTCACAGATCTGGAAACACCATATATTTT
>NA|TRBD2|TRBV19|TRBJ2-1
CASSNRRGRGGVNEQFF
TGTGCCAGTAGTAACCGGCGGGGACGGGGGGGCGTCAATGAGCAGTTCTTC
>NA|NA|TRBV7-2|TRBJ2-1
CASSLGGLGHNEQFF
TGTGCCAGCAGCTTAGGGGGGCTGGGACACAATGAGCAGTTCTTC
>NA|NA|TRBV7-8|TRBJ2-5
CASSTAGARYF
TGTGCCAGCAGCACTGCAGGGGCGAGGTACTTC
>NA|NA|TRBV6-5|TRBJ1-5
CASIMDIWGNQPQHF
TGTGCCAGCATCATGGACATTTGGGGCAATCAGCCCCAGCATTTT
>few|TRBD1|TRBV19|TRBJ1-1
CASSRPGGYAEAFF
TGTGCCAGTAGTCGCCCAGGGGGCTATGCTGAAGCTTTCTTT
>NA|NA|TRBV5-1|TRBJ2-6
CASSLGDSGANVLTF
TGCGCCAGCAGCTTAGGAGACTCTGGGGCCAACGTCCTGACTTTC
>NA|TRBD2|TRBV5-1|TRBJ2-3
CASRKAGVNTDTQYF
TGCGCCAGCAGGAAGGCGGGGGTAAACACAGATACGCAGTATTTT
>NA|NA|TRBV27|TRBJ1-6
CASRLVPTGDNSPLHF
TGTGCCAGCAGACTAGTACCCACGGGAGATAATTCACCCCTCCACTTT
>NA|NA|TRBV4-3|TRBJ1-2
CASSQDPGRGGYTF
TGCGCCAGCAGCCAAGATCCAGGGCGGGGCGGCTACACCTTC
>few|TRBD2|TRBV3-1/TRBV3-2|TRBJ2-2
CASSQAAGDPRTGELFF
TGTGCCAGCAGCCAAGCAGCGGGGGACCCGAGGACCGGGGAGCTGTTTTTT
>NA|NA|TRBV5-6|TRBJ1-5
CASSLYVSRGNQPQHF
TGTGCCAGCAGCTTGTACGTGAGCAGGGGCAATCAGCCCCAGCATTTT
>NA|NA|TRBV6-2/TRBV6-3|TRBJ1-1
CASSEGLTEAFF
TGTGCCAGCAGTGAGGGTTTGACTGAAGCTTTCTTT
>once|NA|TRBV14|TRBJ2-7
CASSHRQPGREQYF
TGTGCCAGCAGCCACAGACAGCCAGGGAGGGAGCAGTACTTC
>many|TRBD2|TRBV10-1|TRBJ2-2
CASPPMTSGGAHTGELFF
TGCGCCAGCCCGCCCATGACTAGCGGGGGGGCCCACACCGGGGAGCTGTTTTTT
>NA|TRBD1|TRBV28|TRBJ1-2
CASRPTGGDYGYTF
TGTGCCAGCAGGCCGACAGGGGGCGACTATGGCTACACCTTC
>NA|TRBD2|TRBV6-2/TRBV6-3|TRBJ2-6
CASSFLKAGWGGANVLTF
TGTGCCAGCAGTTTTTTGAAAGCGGGGTGGGGTGGGGCCAACGTCCTGACTTTC
>once|TRBD1|TRBV6-6|TRBJ2-7
CASRRTGTGRDEQYF
TGTGCCAGCAGACGGACCGGGACAGGGCGAGACGAGCAGTACTTC
>NA|TRBD2|TRBV9|TRBJ2-5
CASSVAGRGGQETQYF
TGTGCCAGCAGCGTAGCCGGTCGGGGGGGCCAGGAGACCCAGTACTTC
>NA|TRBD1|TRBV7-3|TRBJ1-1
CASRFRQGNTEAFF
TGTGCCAGCAGATTCCGACAGGGGAACACTGAAGCTTTCTTT